Sequencing of this T cell receptor beta chain was carried out in a study of shared clonotypes between healthy human individuals. CDR1 and CDR2 (germline): MNHNY, SVGAGI (reference sequence). V was shortened by 9 bases and J by 4 bases, with 18 bases between the two germline ends. The CDR3 runs to 14 residues. Only in-frame clones appear in the TCRdb table, and some are missing; sequencing was by immunoSEQ multiplex PCR. The data show around 620,000 clones, with 90% to 95% seen just once and 0.095% to 0.14% held by the top ten. It was CD45RO-negative cells, positively selected for CCR7, that made up naive CD8 cells, with terminally differentiated effector memory CD45RA+ cells excluded.

The V call is TRBV6-6, the J call TRBJ1-1; tentatively, D is TRBD1 (6 bases). This receptor was taken from a woman aged 25 to 39 in good health. Sequencing was done on a sample of naive CD8+ T cells sorted from blood. CDR3 bases: TGTGCCAGTCACCCTCGAGGGGGGCCCACTGAAGCTTTCTTT. The encoded protein is CASHPRGGPTEAFF.